The TCR beta chain under discussion was sequenced for a study of T cell responses to AZD1222 COVID-19 vaccine. The CDR3 length is 14 residues. Germline lookup yields CDR1 SGHTA and CDR2 FQGNSA. The V and J ends lost 4 bases and 2 bases, in that order; junction bases with no gene match: 3. Clones were sequenced by immunoSEQ multiplex PCR, and TCRdb holds only the in-frame ones, with some missing. Of some 200,000 clones listed, about 92% are singletons. The specimen comprised peripheral blood, sampled on day 0 of MenACWY control vaccination. This chain links TRBV7-2 with TRBJ2-3; 7 nucleotides align to TRBD1. The sequence was collected from an adult in good health. The CDR3 coding sequence is TGTGCCAGCAGCTCGACAGGGCTCACAGATACGCAGTATTTT. It is translated as CASSSTGLTDTQYF.